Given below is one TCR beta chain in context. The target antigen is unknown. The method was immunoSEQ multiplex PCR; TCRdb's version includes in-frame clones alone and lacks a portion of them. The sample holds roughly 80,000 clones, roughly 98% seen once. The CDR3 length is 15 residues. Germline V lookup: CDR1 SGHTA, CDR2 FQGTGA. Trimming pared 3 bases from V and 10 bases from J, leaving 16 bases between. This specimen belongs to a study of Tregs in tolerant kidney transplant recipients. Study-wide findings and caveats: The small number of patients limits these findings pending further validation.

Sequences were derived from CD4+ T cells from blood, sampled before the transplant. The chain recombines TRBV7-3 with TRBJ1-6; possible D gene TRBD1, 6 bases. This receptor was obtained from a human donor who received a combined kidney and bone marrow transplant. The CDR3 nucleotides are TGTGCCAGCAGCTTGACCGGGACAATTGAGTCACCCCTCCACTTT. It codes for CASSLTGTIESPLHF.